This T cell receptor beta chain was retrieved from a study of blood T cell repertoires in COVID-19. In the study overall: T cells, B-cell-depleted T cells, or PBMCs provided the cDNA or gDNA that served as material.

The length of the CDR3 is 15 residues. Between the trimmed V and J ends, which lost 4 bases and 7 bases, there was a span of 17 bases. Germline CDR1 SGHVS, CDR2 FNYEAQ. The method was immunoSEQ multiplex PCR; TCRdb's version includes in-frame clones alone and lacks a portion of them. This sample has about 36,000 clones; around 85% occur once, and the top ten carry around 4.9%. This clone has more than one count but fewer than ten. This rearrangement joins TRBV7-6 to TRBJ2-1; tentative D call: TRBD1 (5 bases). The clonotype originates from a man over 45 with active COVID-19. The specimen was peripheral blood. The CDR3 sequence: CASSYFPTAVNEQFF. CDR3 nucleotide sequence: TGTGCCAGCAGCTATTTCCCGACAGCCGTGAATGAGCAGTTCTTC.